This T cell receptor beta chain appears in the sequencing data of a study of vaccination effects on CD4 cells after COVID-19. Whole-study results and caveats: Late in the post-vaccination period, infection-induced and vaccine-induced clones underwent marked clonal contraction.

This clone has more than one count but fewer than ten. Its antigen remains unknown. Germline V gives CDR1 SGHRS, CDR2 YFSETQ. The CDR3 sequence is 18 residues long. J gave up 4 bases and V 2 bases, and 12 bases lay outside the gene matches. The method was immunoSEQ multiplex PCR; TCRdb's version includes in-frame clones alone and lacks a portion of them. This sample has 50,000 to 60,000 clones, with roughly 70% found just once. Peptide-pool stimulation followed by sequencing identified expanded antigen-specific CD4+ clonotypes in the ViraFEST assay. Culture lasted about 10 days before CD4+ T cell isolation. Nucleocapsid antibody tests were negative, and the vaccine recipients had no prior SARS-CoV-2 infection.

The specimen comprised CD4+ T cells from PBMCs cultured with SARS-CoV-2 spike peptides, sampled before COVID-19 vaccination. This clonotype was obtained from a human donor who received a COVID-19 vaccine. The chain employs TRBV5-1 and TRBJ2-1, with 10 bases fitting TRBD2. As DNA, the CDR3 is TGCGCCAGCAGCTTCCACCTAATAGCGGGAGGACTGTACAATGAGCAGTTCTTC. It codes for CASSFHLIAGGLYNEQFF.